This passage covers 18 T cell receptor beta chains from one sample sequenced in a study of shared clonotypes between healthy human individuals. The protocol was immunoSEQ multiplex PCR, while the TCRdb copy is restricted to in-frame clones and leaves out a portion. The sample contains just over 2,000,000 clones, 90% to 95% of which appear only once. The sequenced material came from naive CD4+ T cells sorted from blood. Subset reported: CD45RA+ positively selected. All receptors come from a young man in good health.

The chain employs TRBV6-1 and TRBJ1-5; D uncertain. Germline V CDR1 and CDR2: MNHNS, SASEGT. V was shortened by 2 bases and J by 2 bases, with 7 bases between the two germline ends. This CDR3 region has 14 residues. The CDR3 nucleotides read TGTGCCAGCAGTGAATACCATGGCAATCAGCCCCAGCATTTT. The encoded protein is CASSEYHGNQPQHF.

This clone was recorded only once. The J gene is TRBJ1-3, the V gene TRBV28; perhaps TRBD1 as D (5 bases). Germline CDR1 is MDHEN and CDR2 is SYDVKM. The CDR3 contains 15 residues. Trimming removed 4 bases at V and 2 bases at J, with 12 bases between. CDR3 in amino acids: CASSSDSYTGNTIYF. The CDR3 bases are TGTGCCAGCAGTTCCGACAGTTATACTGGAAACACCATATATTTT.

The rearrangement links TRBV30 to TRBJ2-7, with D unresolved. Trimming shortened V by 5 bases and J by 2 bases, and 19 bases separated the two germline ends. Per germline, CDR1 GTSNPN and CDR2 SVGIG (reference sequence). There are 15 residues in the CDR3. Written as DNA, the CDR3 is TGTGCCTGGGGCCCCCTTGTAAACAAACCCTACGAGCAGTACTTC. Translated, it gives CAWGPLVNKPYEQYF.

The chain uses TRBV28 and TRBJ2-1; D uncertain. Trimming stripped 7 bases from V and 5 bases from J, with 15 bases between. Germline lookup yields CDR1 MDHEN and CDR2 SYDVKM. The CDR3 consists of 14 residues. The CDR3 DNA is TGTGCCAGCACCTCAGGAGACTTGAACAATGAGCAGTTCTTC. As protein: CASTSGDLNNEQFF.

To note about this clone: The junction departs from germline at one end; a sequencing error may be responsible. The chain combines TRBV7-7 with TRBJ2-5; D tentatively fits TRBD1 or TRBD2 (5 bases each). Germline loops: CDR1 SSHAT, CDR2 FNYEAQ (reference sequence). The CDR3 sequence is 16 residues long. CDR3 nucleotides: TGTGCTAGCAGCTTAGGAGTCGGACTCTCAGGGGAGACCCAGTACTTC. Translation gives CASSLGVGLSGETQYF.

This rearrangement joins TRBV5-1 to TRBJ2-7; D might be TRBD1 (6 bases). CDR3 length: 15 residues. CDR1 and CDR2 (germline): SGHRS, YFSETQ. Trimming took off 0 bases at V and 2 bases at J, with 12 bases between the two ends. DNA of the CDR3: TGCGCCAGCAGCTTGGAAGGTCCAGGGGCCTACGAGCAGTACTTC. Protein: CASSLEGPGAYEQYF.

The J gene is TRBJ1-1, the V gene TRBV5-4; 7 nucleotides agree with TRBD1. Per germline, CDR1 SGHNT and CDR2 YYREEE (reference sequence). Unmatched junction bases numbered 2, after V lost 3 bases and J lost 0 bases. CDR3 size: 14 residues. The CDR3 here is CASSWGQLNTEAFF. The CDR3 DNA sequence: TGTGCCAGCAGCTGGGGACAGCTGAACACTGAAGCTTTCTTT.

This clone was recorded only once. V is TRBV5-4 and J is TRBJ1-4, with 8 bases that match TRBD1. This CDR3 comprises 15 residues. V lost 4 bases, J lost 3 bases, and 5 bases stayed unmatched. Germline loops: CDR1 SGHNT, CDR2 YYREEE (reference sequence). The CDR3 DNA sequence: TGTGCCAGCAGCAGTGAGGGACAGGCTAATGAAAAACTGTTTTTT. Its translation is CASSSEGQANEKLFF.

The chain recombines TRBV2 with TRBJ1-3, with 9 bases fitting TRBD1. The J segment lost 6 bases and the V segment lost 6 bases, leaving 3 bases of the junction unmatched. The germline CDR1 and CDR2 sequences are SNHLY and FYNNEI. There are 13 residues in the CDR3. CDR3 in DNA: TGTGCCAGCAGGACAGGGGGGGAAAACACCATATATTTT. This translates into CASRTGGENTIYF.

The chain employs TRBV7-2 and TRBJ2-2; TRBD1 aligns across 8 bases. This CDR3 is 15 amino acids long. Trimming took 1 base from V and 4 from J; bases not matched to a gene: 2. Germline V lookup: CDR1 SGHTA, CDR2 FQGNSA. The CDR3 region is CASSLVGQVTGELFF. The CDR3 DNA is TGTGCCAGCAGCTTAGTGGGACAGGTCACCGGGGAGCTGTTTTTT.

The V gene is TRBV12-5, the J gene TRBJ2-3, with D maybe TRBD1 (5 bases). V was trimmed by 5 bases and J by 4 bases, leaving 10 bases between them. Per the germline V gene, CDR1 is LGHNT and CDR2 is FRNRAP. The CDR3 has 13 amino acids. The CDR3 here is CASGRGSPDTQYF. The DNA of the CDR3 is TGTGCTAGTGGTAGGGGCTCCCCAGATACGCAGTATTTT.

In regard to this clone: A single base separates this from a much larger clone, so it may be a read error. Other DNA sequences in the same sample also yield this CDR3. The chain joins TRBV18 to TRBJ2-3; D possibly corresponds to TRBD2 (5 bases). CDR3 size: 13 residues. Germline CDR1 KGHSH, CDR2 LQKENI. The CDR3 coding sequence is TGCGCCAGCTCAGAGGTAGCGAAAGATACGCAGTATTTT. It yields the protein CASSEVAKDTQYF.

To note about this clone: The same CDR3 also results from other DNA sequences found in this sample. CDR3 amino acids: CASSTDRGGYGYTF. The CDR3 DNA follows: TGCGCCAGCTCTACTGACAGGGGAGGTTATGGCTACACCTTC. The chain links TRBV5-1 to TRBJ1-2, with 8 bases that match TRBD1. Germline V lookup: CDR1 SGHRS, CDR2 YFSETQ. This CDR3 has 14 amino acids. Trimming cost V 7 bases and J 5 bases; bases outside gene matches: 10. Looking up the rest from reference TRBV5-1 and TRBJ1-2 gives the full variable domain: KAGVTQTPRYLIKTRGQQVTLSCSPISGHRSVSWYQQTPGQGLQFLFEYFSETQRNKGNFPGRFSGRQFSNSRSEMNVSTLELGDSALYLCASSTDRGGYGYTFGSGTRLTVV.

The J gene is TRBJ1-2, the V gene TRBV28, with TRBD1 matching 8 bases. The V gene's germline CDR1 is MDHEN and CDR2 SYDVKM. The CDR3 covers 16 residues. V trimming: 4 bases; J trimming: 3 bases; junction bases outside the gene matches: 10. CDR3 region: CASSSVRQGLHYGYTF. CDR3 nucleotide sequence: TGTGCCAGCAGTTCCGTAAGACAGGGGTTGCACTATGGCTACACCTTC.

V usage is TRBV5-1 and J usage is TRBJ2-7; a possible D gene is TRBD1 (6 bases). This CDR3 is 15 amino acids long. Trimming stripped 0 bases from V and 3 bases from J, with 13 bases between. Looked up from germline, CDR1 is SGHRS and CDR2 is YFSETQ. The CDR3 region has the DNA TGCGCCAGCAGCTTGGTAGGACAGAGCTTCTACGAGCAGTACTTC. This translates into CASSLVGQSFYEQYF.

Turning to this clone: At one of its ends the junction is not consistent with the germline gene, which may arise from a read error. The chain is built from TRBV7-7 and TRBJ2-2, with a weak D call TRBD1 (7 bases). The V gene's germline CDR1 is SSHAT and CDR2 FNYEAQ (reference sequence). The CDR3 has 14 residues. The CDR3 protein is CASSPGGNVGELFF. CDR3 DNA sequence: TGTGCTAGCAGCCCAGGGGGGAACGTCGGGGAGCTGTTTTTT.

About this clone: Distinct nucleotide sequences in the sample also encode this CDR3. The V gene is TRBV10-3, the J gene TRBJ2-3; D remains ambiguous. The CDR3 is 12 residues long. The germline CDR1 and CDR2 sequences are ENHRY and SYGVKD. The germline V and J ends were trimmed by 2 bases and 4 bases, with 4 bases remaining between them. The CDR3 reads CAISEGPDTQYF. The CDR3 coding sequence is TGTGCCATCAGTGAGGGGCCAGATACGCAGTATTTT.

The chain links TRBV28 to TRBJ1-2; 7 bases line up with TRBD1. V dropped 2 bases and J dropped 0; count of bases not matched to a gene: 6. The CDR3 is 16 amino acids. CDR1 MDHEN and CDR2 SYDVKM come from the germline V gene. For the CDR3, the DNA is TGTGCCAGCAGTTTACCGGGACAGATCGCTAACTATGGCTACACCTTC. This translates into CASSLPGQIANYGYTF.